A selection of T cell receptor beta chains follows, all from one sample in a study of early T cells in non-severe SARS-CoV-2 infection. Using its own MiXCR run on the 5' RACE reads, TCRdb lists one record per CDR3 protein. The repertoire holds around 40,000 distinct CDR3 sequences, roughly 10% seen once, with more than 9.5% in the top ten. The sample consisted of whole blood. The origin of the receptors is an adult who was a healthcare worker with PCR-confirmed SARS-CoV-2 infection or an uninfected control (not recorded which). Each CDR3 is given with its conserved first and last residue. D genes are given only for firm matches. Rows give clone size only sometimes, using once, few, many, or a class for an expanded clone.

-	TRBV11-2	TRBJ2-2	many	TGTGCCAGCAGCTCCAGGGTGACCGGGGAGCTGTTTTTT	CASSSRVTGELFF
-	TRBV2	TRBJ1-5	few	TGTGCCAGCAGTGAACGGGGAGGCCATCAGCCCCAGCATTTT	CASSERGGHQPQHF
-	TRBV29-1	TRBJ1-1	many	TGCAGCGTTATTCCCCGGGAGTTAGCTTTCTTT	CSVIPRELAFF
-	TRBV20-1	TRBJ1-1	many	TGCAGTGCTAGAGTGGGCCCGCAGGTCGCTGAAGCTTTCTTT	CSARVGPQVAEAFF
TRBD1	TRBV6-6	TRBJ1-4	many	TGTGCCAGCAGTTACGGGACAGGGGGTCGGGTTGAAAAACTGTTTTTT	CASSYGTGGRVEKLFF
-	TRBV12-5	TRBJ2-7	many	TGTGCTAGTGGCCAAGAAACGCTGAGGGAGCAGTACTTC	CASGQETLREQYF
TRBD1	TRBV5-6	TRBJ2-3	-	TGTGCCAGCAGCTTGATACAGGGGGCGAGGACGCAGTATTTT	CASSLIQGARTQYF
TRBD1	TRBV7-9	TRBJ1-3	many	TGTGCCTATAGAGGCCCAGGGGGCTTTGAAAACACCATATATTTT	CAYRGPGGFENTIYF
TRBD1	TRBV29-1	TRBJ2-7	-	TGCAGCGTTCTGGCAGGGGGCGTCTACGAGCAGTACTTC	CSVLAGGVYEQYF
TRBD1	TRBV20-1	TRBJ2-7	many	TGCAGTGCCCGTTCGGGACAGGTATACGAGCAGTACTTC	CSARSGQVYEQYF
TRBD2	TRBV5-1	TRBJ2-1	-	TGCGCCAGCAGCTTATCCCCCGGGACTAGGTACAATGAGCAGTTCTTC	CASSLSPGTRYNEQFF
-	TRBV29-1	TRBJ1-6	-	TGCAGCGTACGGACGGGATATAATTCACCCCTCCACTTT	CSVRTGYNSPLHF
TRBD1	TRBV20-1	TRBJ1-1	few	TGCAGTGCCCTTCGGACAGGGGGATTTACTGAAGCTTTCTTT	CSALRTGGFTEAFF
-	TRBV20-1	TRBJ1-2	many	TGCAGCAACTTAGGGGGGGGCCTCTCTCTCTATGGCTACACCTTC	CSNLGGGLSLYGYTF
-	TRBV4-2	TRBJ1-4	few	TGTGCCAGCAGCCAAGAATGGGGGGTTAATGAAAAACTGTTTTTT	CASSQEWGVNEKLFF
-	TRBV5-1	TRBJ1-1	few	TGCGCCAGCAGCTTGTTCCGGATGAACACTGAAGCTTTCTTT	CASSLFRMNTEAFF
TRBD1	TRBV7-2	TRBJ2-3	-	TGTGCCAGCAGCTTACGCAGGGGGAGCACAGATACGCAGTATTTT	CASSLRRGSTDTQYF
-	TRBV29-1	TRBJ2-2	many	TGCAGCGTTGAAGAAAGCCTAGCAGTGACCGGGGAGCTGTTTTTT	CSVEESLAVTGELFF
-	TRBV6-5	TRBJ2-7	many	TGTGCCAGCAACGCCAGGAATATAGGAAAATCCTACGAGCAGTACTTC	CASNARNIGKSYEQYF
-	TRBV18	TRBJ1-1	-	TGTGCCAGCTCACCGTCCTTCGGGGGCTCGAACACTGAAGCTTTCTTT	CASSPSFGGSNTEAFF
-	TRBV11-1	TRBJ2-5	-	TGTGCCAGCAGCTCCGACGACGGCCAAGAGACCCAGTACTTC	CASSSDDGQETQYF
-	TRBV19	TRBJ2-1	few	TGTGCCAGTAGTCCATTACAGGGATCGGATGAGCAGTTCTTC	CASSPLQGSDEQFF
TRBD1	TRBV27	TRBJ1-2	-	TGTGCCAGCGGGCAGGGGGTTAACTATGGCTACACCTTC	CASGQGVNYGYTF
-	TRBV14	TRBJ2-3	-	TGTGCCAGCAGCCCCCATAGAGACAGGAACACAGATACGCAGTATTTT	CASSPHRDRNTDTQYF
TRBD1	TRBV6-2/TRBV6-3	TRBJ1-5	many	TGTGCCAGCAGTCCTCATACACCACAGGGGCGCAATCAGCCCCAGCATTTT	CASSPHTPQGRNQPQHF
-	TRBV7-9	TRBJ2-7	-	TGTGCCAGCGCCCTGGGGGGTTACGAGCAGTACTTC	CASALGGYEQYF
-	TRBV30	TRBJ1-5	-	TGTGCCTGGAGTGTCTCAGGGAGCAATCAGCCCCAGCATTTT	CAWSVSGSNQPQHF
-	TRBV7-9	TRBJ2-3	many	TGTGCCAGCAGCTTACAGCTAGCGAACACAGATACGCAGTATTTT	CASSLQLANTDTQYF
-	TRBV29-1	TRBJ1-1	-	TGCAGCGTGTCCATCGGAGGGGGTATCACTGAAGCTTTCTTT	CSVSIGGGITEAFF
TRBD2	TRBV20-1	TRBJ2-1	many	TGCAGTGTGTGTAGCGGGGAATACAATGAGCAGTTCTTC	CSVCSGEYNEQFF
-	TRBV6-2/TRBV6-3	TRBJ1-3	few	TGTGCCAGCAGAACCACCGGCTGGGGCTCTGGAAACACCATATATTTT	CASRTTGWGSGNTIYF
-	TRBV30	TRBJ1-2	-	TGTGCCTGGAGCTCCGGCGGAGGCTACACCTTC	CAWSSGGGYTF
-	TRBV27	TRBJ1-6	-	TGTGCCAGCAGGGAAAGGGGGAATTCACCCCTCCACTTT	CASRERGNSPLHF
-	TRBV25-1	TRBJ1-2	few	TGTGCCAGCAGTGGCCGGGGGCAAAACTATGGCTACACCTTC	CASSGRGQNYGYTF
-	TRBV11-3	TRBJ2-2	-	TGTGTCAGCAGCTTAGTGGCCGGCACCGGGGAGCTGTTTTTT	CVSSLVAGTGELFF
TRBD1	TRBV2	TRBJ2-4	few	TGTGCCAACAGTTCGGACAGGGGAGTCAAAAACATTCAGTACTTC	CANSSDRGVKNIQYF
-	TRBV12-3/TRBV12-4	TRBJ1-5	many	TGTGCCAGCAGTGAACAGGGAAACGGCCAGCCCCAGCATTTT	CASSEQGNGQPQHF
TRBD2	TRBV7-2	TRBJ2-7	many	TGTGCCACCAGACTAGCGGCGGCCTACGAGCAGTACTTC	CATRLAAAYEQYF
-	TRBV4-3	TRBJ2-7	many	TGCGCCAGCAGCCAAGTCAGGGGCCCCTACGAGCAGTACTTC	CASSQVRGPYEQYF
TRBD1	TRBV7-9	TRBJ2-7	many	TGTGCCAGCAGCTCACAGGGGTACGAGCAGTACTTC	CASSSQGYEQYF
-	TRBV11-2	TRBJ2-1	-	TGTGCCAGCAGAAGGGAGCCCTCCTACAATGAGCAGTTCTTC	CASRREPSYNEQFF
TRBD1	TRBV6-6	TRBJ1-6	many	TGTGCCAGCAGTCTAGGACAGGGGGAGTCACCCCTCCACTTT	CASSLGQGESPLHF
TRBD1	TRBV12-3/TRBV12-4	TRBJ1-5	-	TGTGCCAGCTCCCCGGACAGGGGAAATCAGCCCCAGCATTTT	CASSPDRGNQPQHF
-	TRBV27	TRBJ1-5	-	TGTGCCACCTCTGGACAGTATAGCAATCAGCCCCAGCATTTT	CATSGQYSNQPQHF
-	TRBV7-3	TRBJ1-1	-	TGTGCCAGCAGCTTAAAGTCCCCCGGGGGCGGCACTGAAGCTTTCTTT	CASSLKSPGGGTEAFF
TRBD2	TRBV12-3/TRBV12-4	TRBJ2-5	many	TGTGCCAGCAGTTCGATGACTAGCGGCGGGACCCAGTACTTC	CASSSMTSGGTQYF
-	TRBV5-1	TRBJ2-3	few	TGCGCCAGCAGCCCCGGGACCCTCTACACAGATACGCAGTATTTT	CASSPGTLYTDTQYF
TRBD2	TRBV6-5	TRBJ2-3	-	TGTGCCAGCAGTTTCGGACTAGAAGGCCCTACGCAGTATTTT	CASSFGLEGPTQYF
-	TRBV10-2	TRBJ2-1	many	TGCGCCAGCACCCTGGGACGGATTGAGCAGTTCTTC	CASTLGRIEQFF
-	TRBV12-3/TRBV12-4	TRBJ1-2	many	TGTGCCAGCAGTTGGGGAAGTTATGGCTACACCTTC	CASSWGSYGYTF